The clone carrying this T cell receptor (beta chain) was seen more than once but under ten times. This sample stems from a study of CD8 T cells in Susac syndrome. RNA in amounts of roughly 0.5 to 1 ug was reverse transcribed with random hexamers. One entry per CDR3 protein, called by TCRdb with MiXCR from the immunoSEQ multiplex PCR reads. The sample records 330,000 or so distinct CDR3 sequences, around 91% being singletons. Sequencing of TCR beta covered CD8+ and CD4+ T cells obtained from blood. Trimming removed 9 bases at V and 5 bases at J, with 25 bases between. The CDR3 length is 16 residues. Germline-derived CDR1 and CDR2 are KGHDR and SFDVKD.

Sequenced: CD8+ T cells from PBMCs. This chain uses TRBV24-1 with TRBJ2-7; D gene unclear. This clonotype was sampled from a human donor with multiple sclerosis. CDR3 protein: CATPTRKEWGSHEQYF. In DNA, the CDR3 is TGTGCCACCCCAACAAGGAAGGAGTGGGGATCCCACGAGCAGTACTTC.